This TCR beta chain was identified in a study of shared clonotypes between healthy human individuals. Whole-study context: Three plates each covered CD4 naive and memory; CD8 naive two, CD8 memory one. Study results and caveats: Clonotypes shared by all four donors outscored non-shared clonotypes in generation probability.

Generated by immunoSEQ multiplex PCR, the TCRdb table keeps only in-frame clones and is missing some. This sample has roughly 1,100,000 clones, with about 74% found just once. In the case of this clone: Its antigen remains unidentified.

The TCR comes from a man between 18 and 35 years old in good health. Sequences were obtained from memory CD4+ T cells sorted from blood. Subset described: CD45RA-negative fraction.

The CDR3 spells CASSTPSVSNQPQHF. DNA of the CDR3: TGTGCCAGCAGTACCCCATCGGTTAGCAATCAGCCCCAGCATTTT. The rearrangement joins TRBV6-6 to TRBJ1-5; D is uncertain. Trimming pared 5 bases from V and 0 bases from J, leaving 11 bases between. Germline V gives CDR1 MNHNY, CDR2 SVGAGI (reference sequence). CDR3 size: 15 residues.